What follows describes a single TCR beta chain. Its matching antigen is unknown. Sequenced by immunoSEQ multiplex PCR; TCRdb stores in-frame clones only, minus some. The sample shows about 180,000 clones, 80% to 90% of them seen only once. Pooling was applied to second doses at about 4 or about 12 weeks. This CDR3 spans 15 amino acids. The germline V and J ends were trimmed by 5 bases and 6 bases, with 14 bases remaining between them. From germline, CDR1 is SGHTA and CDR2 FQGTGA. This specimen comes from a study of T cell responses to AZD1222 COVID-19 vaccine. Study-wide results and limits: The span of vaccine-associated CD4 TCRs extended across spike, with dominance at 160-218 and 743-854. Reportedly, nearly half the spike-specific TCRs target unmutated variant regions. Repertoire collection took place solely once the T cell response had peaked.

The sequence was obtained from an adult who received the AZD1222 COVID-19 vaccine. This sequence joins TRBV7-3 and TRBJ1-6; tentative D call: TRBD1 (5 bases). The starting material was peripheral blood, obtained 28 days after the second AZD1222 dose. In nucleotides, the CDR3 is TGTGCCAGCAGCCCCGGAACAGGAATTAATTCACCCCTCCACTTT. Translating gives CASSPGTGINSPLHF. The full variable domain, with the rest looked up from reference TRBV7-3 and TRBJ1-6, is GAGVSQTPSNKVTEKGKYVELRCDPISGHTALYWYRQSLGQGPEFLIYFQGTGAADDSGLPNDRFFAVRPEGSVSTLKIQRTERGDSAVYLCASSPGTGINSPLHFGNGTRLTVT.